A single sample gave rise to the 28 T cell receptor beta chains below, sequenced in a study of post-analysis software for immune sequencing data. These receptors' targets are unknown. Study results and limitations: Patients carried five TRBV segments more frequently than controls did, and TRBV5-6, TRBV5-1 and TRBV20-1 were among them.

The authors incorporated unique molecular identifiers into the TCR beta cDNA libraries. Each CDR3 protein gets one entry after TCRdb re-called the PCR reads with MiXCR. Counted here are 700,000 to 800,000 distinct CDR3 sequences, roughly 27% occurring once; the ten biggest clones make up around 0.56%. Sequencing was done on a sample of blood. These receptors were taken from a girl aged 10-17 years with multiple sclerosis.

The chain uses TRBV20-1 and TRBJ2-5; 12 positions match TRBD2. Germline CDR1 and CDR2: DFQATT and SNEGSKA (reference sequence). This CDR3 has 16 residues. Trimming at V came to 2 bases and at J to 3 bases, leaving 7 bases not matched to a gene. The CDR3 region has the DNA TGCAGTGCTAGAACTCTAGCGGGAGGGGGGGAAGAGACCCAGTACTTC. Residues: CSARTLAGGGEETQYF.

The chain has TRBV15 and TRBJ2-3, with 8 bases matching TRBD2. The length of the CDR3 is 15 residues. V was pared by 1 base and J by 5 bases, with 5 bases of the junction left unmatched. Germline CDR1 is LNHNV and CDR2 is YYDKDF (reference sequence). The chain's CDR3 is CATSRAGGQGDTQYF. Here the CDR3 DNA reads TGTGCCACCAGCAGAGCGGGGGGGCAAGGAGATACGCAGTATTTT.

This clonotype appeared a few times. This chain links TRBV7-9 with TRBJ1-1, with D unclear. This CDR3 has 13 amino acids. With 5 bases removed from V and 1 base from J, the gap between germline ends came to 8 bases. CDR1 and CDR2 from the germline V gene are SEHNR and FQNEAQ (reference sequence). The CDR3 sequence: CASSPEGNTEAFF. In DNA form, the CDR3 reads TGTGCCAGCAGCCCGGAAGGGAACACTGAAGCTTTCTTT.

V usage is TRBV7-9 and J usage is TRBJ2-5, with TRBD2 as a possible D gene (6 bases). The CDR3 length is 15 residues. Trimming removed 6 bases from V and 5 bases from J, with 19 bases in between. Per the germline V gene, CDR1 is SEHNR and CDR2 is FQNEAQ (reference sequence). The CDR3 sequence: CASRTSGLLRETQYF. The DNA of the CDR3 is TGTGCCAGCAGGACCTCGGGACTTTTGAGGGAGACCCAGTACTTC.

A few counts support this clonotype. The gene calls are TRBV4-3 and TRBJ1-1, with D unresolved. Germline assignment: CDR1 LGHNA and CDR2 YSLEER. CDR3 size: 15 residues. V gave up 0 bases and J gave up 1 base, with 9 bases separating them. The CDR3 DNA reads TGCGCCAGCAGCCAAGATCCGGCGAGGAACACTGAAGCTTTCTTT. This translates into CASSQDPARNTEAFF.

This clonotype was counted ten times or more. The CDR3 nucleotides are TGCGCCAGCAGCTCGACAGGGGGCGGCAATCAGCCCCAGCATTTT. Amino acids: CASSSTGGGNQPQHF. The chain uses TRBV5-1 and TRBJ1-5; 10 bases map to TRBD1. The CDR3 length is 15 residues. The trim removed 3 bases at V and 2 bases at J, leaving 2 bases unmatched. The germline V gene encodes CDR1 SGHRS and CDR2 YFSETQ.

The chain joins TRBV10-3 to TRBJ2-7, with 10 bases identical to TRBD1. Looked up from germline, CDR1 is ENHRY and CDR2 is SYGVKD. V dropped 2 bases and J dropped 2; count of bases not matched to a gene: 12. This CDR3 region has 18 residues. The CDR3 DNA reads TGTGCCATCAGTGAGGAGGATATTAGACAGGGGGCTACCTACGAGCAGTACTTC. Translating it yields CAISEEDIRQGATYEQYF.

The chain links TRBV20-1 to TRBJ1-6; TRBD1 matches at 10 bases. The length of the CDR3 is 13 residues. Germline CDR1 reads DFQATT; CDR2 reads SNEGSKA (reference sequence). J gave up 9 bases and V 3 bases, and 2 bases lay outside the gene matches. CDR3 in amino acids: CSARDRGASPLHF. As DNA, the CDR3 is TGCAGTGCTAGGGACAGGGGGGCTTCACCCCTCCACTTT.

V usage is TRBV29-1 and J usage is TRBJ2-2, with TRBD1 identical over 10 bases. CDR3 length: 13 residues. Germline V lookup: CDR1 SQVTM, CDR2 ANQGSEA. The CDR3 protein is CGGQGSNTGELFF. The CDR3 nucleotides are TGCGGGGGACAGGGGTCGAACACCGGGGAGCTGTTTTTT.

The chain links TRBV20-1 to TRBJ1-2; 10 nucleotides match TRBD1. Germline values: CDR1 DFQATT, CDR2 SNEGSKA (reference sequence). The CDR3 consists of 14 residues. V trimming: 0 bases; J trimming: 8 bases; junction bases outside the gene matches: 6. The CDR3 reads CSARDPGQGFGYTF. Written as DNA, the CDR3 is TGCAGTGCTAGAGATCCGGGACAGGGGTTCGGCTACACCTTC.

The chain has TRBV7-2 and TRBJ2-5, with D perhaps given as TRBD1 or TRBD2 (5 bases each). The germline CDR1 and CDR2 sequences are SGHTA and FQGNSA. The CDR3 length is 12 residues. V gave up 5 bases and J gave up 9 bases, with 13 bases separating them. The CDR3 sequence: CASSTHWDAQYF. The CDR3, as DNA: TGTGCCAGCAGCACACATTGGGACGCCCAGTACTTC.

This clonotype was observed a single time. A read error may account for a junction end that differs from germline. This chain joins TRBV6-2 or TRBV6-3 and TRBJ2-1; D is possibly TRBD2 (6 bases). Germline V gene data show CDR1 as MNHEY and CDR2 as SVGEGT. There are 16 residues in the CDR3. The CDR3 reads CASSYSSTSSCNEQFF. The CDR3 DNA follows: TGTGCCAGCAGTTACAGCTCTACTAGCTCCTGCAATGAGCAGTTCTTC.

Only a few counts were recorded for this clonotype. The V and J genes are TRBV29-1 and TRBJ1-2, with D perhaps TRBD1 (6 bases). V lost 4 bases to trimming and J lost 0 bases, with 12 bases between them. CDR1 is SQVTM and CDR2 is ANQGSEA in the germline V gene. The CDR3 contains 14 residues. DNA of the CDR3: TGCAGCGTTGGGGGCAGGGGATCTAACTATGGCTACACCTTC. Protein product: CSVGGRGSNYGYTF.

The genes are TRBV10-3 and TRBJ2-3; D is perhaps TRBD1 or TRBD2 (5 bases each). V was cut by 6 bases and J by 0 bases, with 13 bases left in between. Germline loops: CDR1 ENHRY, CDR2 SYGVKD. The CDR3 loop spans 15 amino acids. CDR3 in amino acids: CAIRGVGRSTDTQYF. Here the CDR3 DNA reads TGTGCCATCAGGGGGGTTGGGCGTAGCACAGATACGCAGTATTTT.

This clonotype came up a few times. The V and J genes are TRBV3-1 and TRBJ2-7; unclear D gene. The CDR3 sequence is 12 residues long. V was cut by 1 base and J by 6 bases, with 7 bases left in between. From germline, CDR1 is LGHDT and CDR2 YNNKEL (reference sequence). CDR3 sequence reads: CASSQVLGEQYF. As DNA, the CDR3 is TGTGCCAGCAGCCAAGTTTTGGGCGAGCAGTACTTC.

This clonotype was seen a few times. V usage is TRBV6-7 and J usage is TRBJ2-7; no clear D gene. TRBV6-7 is flagged as an ORF with uncertain function. This CDR3 is built from 13 residues. V lost 7 bases to trimming and J lost 2 bases, with 12 bases between them. CDR3 residues: CASTGRATYEQYF. The CDR3 nucleotides read TGTGCCAGCACAGGACGGGCAACCTACGAGCAGTACTTC.

This clonotype was counted ten times or more. The gene calls are TRBV6-4 and TRBJ2-3, with D possibly matching TRBD2 (5 bases). Trimming shortened V by 4 bases and J by 1 base, and 12 bases separated the two germline ends. Germline assignment: CDR1 MRHNA and CDR2 SNTAGT. The CDR3 extends over 15 amino acids. CDR3: CASSVFAGGTDTQYF. CDR3 DNA: TGTGCCAGCAGTGTGTTCGCGGGCGGCACAGATACGCAGTATTTT.

This clonotype showed up just a few times. V is TRBV6-6 and J is TRBJ2-5; D is unclear. CDR1 and CDR2 (germline): MNHNY, SVGAGI (reference sequence). With 3 bases removed from V and 0 bases from J, the gap between germline ends came to 8 bases. The CDR3 sequence is 14 residues long. CDR3 protein: CASSYRQNQETQYF. The CDR3 coding sequence is TGTGCCAGCAGTTATAGACAAAACCAAGAGACCCAGTACTTC.

The chain carries TRBV3-1 and TRBJ2-1; 8 bases are a match to TRBD2. V lost 2 bases and J lost 8; bases outside the gene matches: 8. Per germline, CDR1 LGHDT and CDR2 YNNKEL (reference sequence). CDR3 size: 15 residues. Here the CDR3 reads CASSQTGGQVDEQFF. CDR3 bases: TGTGCCAGCAGCCAAACGGGAGGGCAGGTGGATGAGCAGTTCTTC.

The CDR3 nucleotides read TGCAGCGTTGAGAAAGGACAGGGGCCTAGTTACGGGCAGTACTTC. Amino acids: CSVEKGQGPSYGQYF. The V call is TRBV29-1, the J call TRBJ2-5; TRBD1 aligns across 9 bases. Germline V gives CDR1 SQVTM, CDR2 ANQGSEA. The CDR3 loop spans 15 amino acids. Unmatched junction bases numbered 16, after V lost 3 bases and J lost 11 bases.

J is TRBJ1-5 and V is TRBV5-5, with D tentatively TRBD1 (5 bases). This CDR3 region has 15 residues. Trimming cost V 3 bases and J 5 bases, with 15 bases left between them. Germline loops: CDR1 SGHKS, CDR2 YYEKEE (reference sequence). The CDR3 spells CASSWVSDTHQPQHF. The DNA for the CDR3 is TGTGCCAGCAGCTGGGTCTCGGACACGCATCAGCCCCAGCATTTT.

This clonotype was observed a few times. This rearrangement joins TRBV6-1 to TRBJ2-1; a possible D gene is TRBD2 (5 bases). V lost 5 bases and J lost 12, with 11 bases in between. Germline CDR1 MNHNS, CDR2 SASEGT. This CDR3 contains 11 residues. The CDR3 DNA reads as TGTGCCAGCAGTATAAGCGCGGGGCAGTTCTTC. It specifies CASSISAGQFF.

This clonotype has a single count. The chain uses TRBV28 and TRBJ1-2; D unclear. The V gene's germline CDR1 is MDHEN and CDR2 SYDVKM. CDR3 length: 14 residues. Trimming stripped 8 bases from V and 2 bases from J, with 15 bases between. CDR3 amino acids: CASGAGSSNYGYTF. CDR3 coding DNA: TGTGCCAGCGGTGCCGGATCCTCCAACTATGGCTACACCTTC.

This rearrangement joins TRBV3-1 to TRBJ2-3, with D perhaps matching TRBD1 (5 bases). Trimming took 0 bases from V and 1 from J, leaving 11 bases between them. Germline CDR1 and CDR2: LGHDT and YNNKEL (reference sequence). CDR3 length: 16 amino acids. The CDR3 reads CASSQDFRARTDTQYF. The CDR3 DNA is TGTGCCAGCAGCCAAGATTTCAGGGCCCGCACAGATACGCAGTATTTT.

This chain joins TRBV7-9 and TRBJ2-1; D is uncertain. Judging by the DNA end, TRBJ2-7 fits better; the J call may be wrong. This CDR3 region has 12 residues. The germline gives CDR1 SEHNR, CDR2 FQNEAQ (reference sequence). The CDR3 nucleotides are TGTGCCAGCAGCTGGAATTACAATGAGCAGTACTTC. Its protein is CASSWNYNEQYF.

On this clonotype: No conserved phenylalanine or tryptophan is present at the end of the CDR3, so a read error is the likely explanation. The rearrangement joins TRBV9 to TRBJ2-5, with 12 bases lining up with TRBD2. Judging by the DNA end, TRBJ2-4 fits better; the J call may be wrong. CDR3 length equals 18 residues. Germline lookup yields CDR1 SGDLS and CDR2 YYNGEE. The CDR3: CASSVATSGGGTKNIQYV. CDR3 DNA sequence: TGTGCCAGCAGCGTAGCGACTAGCGGGGGAGGGACCAAAAACATTCAGTACGTC.

The rearrangement joins TRBV20-1 to TRBJ1-2; 9 bases line up with TRBD1. CDR1 is DFQATT, CDR2 SNEGSKA, per germline (reference sequence). J lost 5 bases, V lost 5 bases, and 9 bases had no gene match. The CDR3 length is 14 residues. CDR3 amino acids: CSAPGGTGSYGYTF. Here the CDR3 DNA reads TGCAGTGCTCCCGGGGGGACAGGGAGTTATGGCTACACCTTC.

The J gene is TRBJ2-3, the V gene TRBV20-1; D uncertain. Trimming removed 3 bases at V and 2 bases at J, with 15 bases between. CDR1 DFQATT and CDR2 SNEGSKA come from the germline V gene (reference sequence). The CDR3 has 15 residues. The CDR3 nucleotides read TGCAGTGCTAGCGCCAGTATCCCATCCACAGATACGCAGTATTTT. Residues: CSASASIPSTDTQYF.